This T cell receptor (beta chain) was documented in a study of blood T cell repertoires in COVID-19. There are a few counts of this clone. CDR3 length: 15 amino acids. Germline V gives CDR1 MNHEY, CDR2 SMNVEV (reference sequence). V shed 6 bases and J 3 bases; nucleotides not matched to a gene: 11. TCRdb's copy holds only in-frame clones and misses some; the assay was immunoSEQ multiplex PCR. The sample holds about 70,000 clones, 70% to 75% seen once. The sequence was collected from a man aged 70 or older with acute or convalescent COVID-19. Material for sequencing was peripheral blood. The chain couples TRBV27 to TRBJ2-7, with TRBD2 matching 7 bases. As DNA, the CDR3 is TGTGCCAGCAGCCGCTCGGGACTAAATCTCTACGAGCAGTACTTC. This gives the protein CASSRSGLNLYEQYF.